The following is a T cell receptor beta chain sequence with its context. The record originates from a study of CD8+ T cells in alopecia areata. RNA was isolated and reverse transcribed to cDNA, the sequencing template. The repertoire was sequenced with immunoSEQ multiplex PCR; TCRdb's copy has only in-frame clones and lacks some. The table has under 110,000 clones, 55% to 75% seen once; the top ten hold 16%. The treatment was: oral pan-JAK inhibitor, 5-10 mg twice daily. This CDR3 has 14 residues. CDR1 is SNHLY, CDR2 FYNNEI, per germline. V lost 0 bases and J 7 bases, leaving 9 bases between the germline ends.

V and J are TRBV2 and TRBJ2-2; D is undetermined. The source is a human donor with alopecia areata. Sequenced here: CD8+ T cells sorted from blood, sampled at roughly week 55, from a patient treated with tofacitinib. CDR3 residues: CASSEAPGGGELFF. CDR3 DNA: TGTGCCAGCAGTGAAGCGCCCGGTGGCGGGGAGCTGTTTTTT. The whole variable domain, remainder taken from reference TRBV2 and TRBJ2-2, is EPEVTQTPSHQVTQMGQEVILRCVPISNHLYFYWYRQILGQKVEFLVSFYNNEISEKSEIFDDQFSVERPDGSNFTLKIRSTKLEDSAMYFCASSEAPGGGELFFGEGSRLTVL.